This T cell receptor beta chain is from a study of OX40 agonist ivuxolimab in advanced cancers. This CDR3 contains 14 residues. Trimming took 1 base from V and 5 from J; bases not matched to a gene: 2. The V gene's germline CDR1 is GTSNPN and CDR2 SVGIG (reference sequence). There are a few counts of this clone. Generated by immunoSEQ multiplex PCR, the TCRdb table keeps only in-frame clones and is missing some. The top ten hold around 7% of the sample, which has about 74,000 clones, around 84% seen once. Sampled blood was obtained at baseline, cycle 4 day 1, and cycle 7 day 1. The rearrangement links TRBV30 to TRBJ2-7; 13 nucleotides match TRBD2. Material: CD4+ or CD8+ T cells sorted from blood, obtained in a trial of the OX40 agonist ivuxolimab. This clonotype was obtained from an adult with an advanced solid tumor such as melanoma, head and neck, liver or kidney cancer. CDR3 in amino acids: CAWSEGLAGDEQYF. CDR3 bases: TGTGCCTGGAGTGAAGGACTAGCGGGAGACGAGCAGTACTTC.